The text below deals with one T cell receptor beta chain. Its target is not known. The entry originates in a study of T-cell reconstitution after alpha-beta-depleted transplantation in children. Study-level points and caveats: Surviving recipient T cells and thymic progenitors produced the high day-60 TCRbeta diversity seen in some patients. Several hundred expanded graft clones reportedly supplied alpha-beta T cells about two months after transplant.

A library of TCRbeta sequences, prepared with unique molecular identifiers, was generated. TCRdb used MiXCR to reprocess the PCR reads, holding one entry per CDR3 protein. Among 60,000 or so distinct CDR3 sequences, 35% to 55% were seen once, and the ten largest hold about 98%. V was pared by 2 bases and J by 5 bases, with 7 bases of the junction left unmatched. The CDR3 sequence is 16 residues long. The germline gives CDR1 MNHEY, CDR2 SVGAGI. The receptor was isolated from a male patient between 10 and 17 years old who had a stem cell transplant for acute lymphoblastic leukemia, so the T cells may come from the graft donor. Here the sequenced sample was PBMCs, mostly from graft donor cells, taken 360 days after TCRalphabeta/CD19-depleted stem cell transplant. The chain employs TRBV6-5 and TRBJ2-2; TRBD2 matches at 8 bases. The CDR3 bases are TGTGCCAGCAGTTACGTAGGCGGGGGGAATACCGGGGAGCTGTTTTTT. It encodes CASSYVGGGNTGELFF.